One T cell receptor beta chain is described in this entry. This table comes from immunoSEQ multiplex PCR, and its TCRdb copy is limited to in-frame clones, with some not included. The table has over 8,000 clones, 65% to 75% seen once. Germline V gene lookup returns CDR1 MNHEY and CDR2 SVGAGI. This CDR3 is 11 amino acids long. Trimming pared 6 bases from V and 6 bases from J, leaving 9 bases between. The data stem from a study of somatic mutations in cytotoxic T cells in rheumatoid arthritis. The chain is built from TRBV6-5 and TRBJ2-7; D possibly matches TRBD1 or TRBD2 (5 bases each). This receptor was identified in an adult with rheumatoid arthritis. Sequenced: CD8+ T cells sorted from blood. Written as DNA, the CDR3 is TGTGCCAGCAGCTGGGGACCCGAGCAGTACTTC. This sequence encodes CASSWGPEQYF.